The 20 T cell receptor beta chains below all came from one sample that was sequenced in a study of cytotoxic CD8 clonotypes in ibrutinib-treated CLL. Libraries were prepared by immunoSEQ multiplex PCR; TCRdb keeps only in-frame clonotypes and omits some of them. The sample contains about 300,000 clones, roughly three quarters of which appear only once. The sample here was PBMCs, taken at disease progression, from a patient treated with ibrutinib. The receptors shown here come from a human donor with chronic lymphocytic leukemia.

V is TRBV14 and J is TRBJ2-5; 10 bases line up with TRBD2. V lost 2 bases, J lost 2 bases, and 8 bases stayed unmatched. Germline V gene lookup returns CDR1 SGHDN and CDR2 FVKESK. This CDR3 spans 17 amino acids. CDR3 in DNA: TGTGCCAGCAGCCAACAACCTAGCGGGAGTTCGCAAGAGACCCAGTACTTC. This gives the protein CASSQQPSGSSQETQYF.

This clone was detected only a few times. V is TRBV5-6 and J is TRBJ1-1; 10 bases match TRBD1. V gave up 4 bases and J gave up 0 bases; unmatched junction bases: 6. There are 16 residues in the CDR3. Germline loops: CDR1 SGHDT, CDR2 YYEEEE. CDR3 protein: CASSGDRGRMNTEAFF. DNA of the CDR3: TGTGCCAGCAGCGGCGACAGGGGGCGCATGAACACTGAAGCTTTCTTT.

The V gene is TRBV28, the J gene TRBJ2-6; D might be TRBD1 or TRBD2, each matching 6 bases. This CDR3 region has 16 residues. The germline V gene has CDR1 MDHEN and CDR2 SYDVKM. Trimming took off 5 bases at V and 5 bases at J, with 16 bases between the two ends. The CDR3 region has the DNA TGTGCCAGCAGTCCCCTGAGGGGGGTCTGGGCCAACGTCCTGACTTTC. Its protein is CASSPLRGVWANVLTF.

The chain is built from TRBV11-2 and TRBJ1-2, with 9 nucleotides matching TRBD1. With 6 bases clipped from V and 7 bases from J, the junction kept 6 bases outside the gene matches. Germline values: CDR1 SGHAT, CDR2 FQNNGV. The CDR3 spans 13 residues. The CDR3 here is CASRPQGAVGYTF. CDR3 in DNA: TGTGCCAGCAGACCACAGGGGGCTGTTGGCTACACCTTC.

The CDR3 DNA sequence: TGTGCCAGCAGCTCCCAGGGAGAAGGAGACGAGCAGTACTTC. Protein sequence: CASSSQGEGDEQYF. This sequence joins TRBV7-9 and TRBJ2-7; either TRBD1 or TRBD2 may supply D (5 bases each). V was shortened by 4 bases and J by 5 bases, with 15 bases between the two germline ends. CDR3 size: 14 residues. Germline V gene sequence: CDR1 SEHNR, CDR2 FQNEAQ (reference sequence). Based on the CDR3 plus reference TRBV7-9 and TRBJ2-7, the full variable domain is DTGVSQNPRHKITKRGQNVTFRCDPISEHNRLYWYRQTLGQGPEFLTYFQNEAQLEKSRLLSDRFSAERPKGSFSTLEIQRTEQGDSAMYLCASSSQGEGDEQYFGPGTRLTVT.

This clone showed up just once. The chain has TRBV7-6 and TRBJ1-3; D gene uncertain. Looked up from germline, CDR1 is SGHVS and CDR2 is FNYEAQ. This CDR3 is 16 amino acids long. The ends were cut back, 6 bases at V and 2 bases at J, with 17 bases in the middle. The CDR3 sequence: CASSRIGGQAGNTIYF. CDR3 nucleotides: TGTGCCAGCAGTCGAATTGGAGGGCAGGCTGGAAACACCATATATTTT.

CDR3 sequence reads: CASASSGGTEAFF. The CDR3 nucleotides read TGTGCCAGCGCCAGTTCGGGGGGGACTGAAGCTTTCTTT. The chain has TRBV9 and TRBJ1-1, with TRBD1 as a possible D gene (5 bases). The CDR3 covers 13 residues. V lost 7 bases to trimming and J lost 5 bases, with 15 bases between them. Per the germline V gene, CDR1 is SGDLS and CDR2 is YYNGEE.

This clone appeared a few times. V is TRBV27 and J is TRBJ2-7; no clear D gene. Germline assignment: CDR1 MNHEY and CDR2 SMNVEV (reference sequence). The CDR3 covers 12 residues. Between the trimmed V and J ends, which lost 2 bases and 6 bases, there was a span of 8 bases. This CDR3 reads CASSLPNREQYF. CDR3 coding DNA: TGTGCCAGCAGTTTACCAAATCGCGAGCAGTACTTC.

CDR3 in amino acids: CASSWTSQETQYF. The DNA of the CDR3 is TGTGCCAGCAGTTGGACTAGCCAAGAGACCCAGTACTTC. The chain carries TRBV6-1 and TRBJ2-5, with TRBD2 identical over 7 bases. Per germline, CDR1 MNHNS and CDR2 SASEGT. V trimming: 5 bases; J trimming: 1 base; junction bases outside the gene matches: 1. The CDR3 is made up of 13 amino acids.

The chain recombines TRBV6-1 with TRBJ2-1; D not resolved. The V gene's germline CDR1 is MNHNS and CDR2 SASEGT. The CDR3 covers 14 residues. With 7 bases removed from V and 0 bases from J, the gap between germline ends came to 10 bases. In DNA, the CDR3 is TGTGCCAGCACGGCGATGAGCTCCTACAATGAGCAGTTCTTC. Amino acids: CASTAMSSYNEQFF.

This sequence joins TRBV5-1 and TRBJ1-1, with 8 bases aligning to TRBD1. The ends lost 6 bases at V and 6 bases at J; junction bases unmatched: 7. This CDR3 is 13 amino acids long. CDR1 is SGHRS, CDR2 YFSETQ, per germline. The CDR3 spells CASNRQGQAEAFF. The CDR3 coding sequence is TGCGCCAGCAACAGACAGGGGCAGGCTGAAGCTTTCTTT. Looking up the rest from reference TRBV5-1 and TRBJ1-1 gives the full variable domain: KAGVTQTPRYLIKTRGQQVTLSCSPISGHRSVSWYQQTPGQGLQFLFEYFSETQRNKGNFPGRFSGRQFSNSRSEMNVSTLELGDSALYLCASNRQGQAEAFFGQGTRLTVV.

This sequence joins TRBV5-1 and TRBJ2-7; no clear D. Per the germline V gene, CDR1 is SGHRS and CDR2 is YFSETQ. The ends were cut back, 1 base at V and 3 bases at J, with 11 bases in the middle. The CDR3 contains 14 residues. As DNA, the CDR3 is TGCGCCAGCAGCTTGTCCCTTACCAGCTACGAGCAGTACTTC. Translating it yields CASSLSLTSYEQYF.

This clone has just one count. The V and J genes are TRBV10-3 and TRBJ2-1; 11 bases match TRBD2. J was trimmed by 8 bases and V by 4 bases; bases with no gene match: 13. Looked up from germline, CDR1 is ENHRY and CDR2 is SYGVKD. The CDR3 spans 17 residues. CDR3 loop: CAISGRLAGGTSDEQFF. The CDR3 DNA reads TGTGCCATCAGTGGGCGCTTAGCGGGAGGGACCTCGGATGAGCAGTTCTTC.

This sequence joins TRBV7-8 and TRBJ1-6; D remains unclear. The CDR3 totals 15 residues. Per germline, CDR1 SGHVS and CDR2 FQNEAQ. V shed 0 bases and J shed 9 bases, with 12 bases lying between them. CDR3 sequence reads: CASSLALYPGSPLHF. Here the CDR3 DNA reads TGTGCCAGCAGCTTAGCCTTATACCCAGGTTCACCCCTCCACTTT.

In the case of this clone: This specimen includes other DNA sequences encoding the same CDR3. The chain employs TRBV10-1 and TRBJ2-7; D gene uncertain. Germline values: CDR1 WNHNN, CDR2 SYGVQD (reference sequence). The CDR3 length is 13 residues. V shed 0 bases and J shed 5 bases, with 8 bases lying between them. For the CDR3, the DNA is TGCGCCAGCAGTGAGTCGCAAGGCGACGAGCAGTACTTC. Protein product: CASSESQGDEQYF.

The chain combines TRBV5-1 with TRBJ1-2; a weak D match, TRBD1 (5 bases). Germline-derived CDR1 and CDR2 are SGHRS and YFSETQ. V lost 4 bases to trimming and J lost 7 bases, with 11 bases between them. The CDR3 spans 12 residues. The CDR3 spells CASSGTLGGYTF. Here the CDR3 DNA reads TGCGCCAGCAGCGGGACGTTGGGTGGCTACACCTTC.

The J gene is TRBJ2-1, the V gene TRBV28, with TRBD2 identical over 7 bases. The CDR3 is 15 residues long. With 3 bases clipped from V and 4 bases from J, the junction kept 6 bases outside the gene matches. Germline V gene lookup returns CDR1 MDHEN and CDR2 SYDVKM. The CDR3 region has the DNA TGTGCCAGCAGTTTCGCCCGGGGAGGGTACAATGAGCAGTTCTTC. Amino acid sequence: CASSFARGGYNEQFF.

V and J are TRBV11-2 and TRBJ2-3, with 9 nucleotides matching TRBD1. This CDR3 spans 15 amino acids. CDR1 and CDR2 (germline): SGHAT, FQNNGV. V lost 4 bases and J lost 2; bases outside the gene matches: 4. CDR3 in amino acids: CASSSTGGSTDTQYF. CDR3 DNA: TGTGCCAGCAGCTCGACAGGGGGATCCACAGATACGCAGTATTTT.

This chain links TRBV15 with TRBJ2-3; D gene ambiguous. The CDR3 has 15 amino acids. Germline CDR1 LNHNV, CDR2 YYDKDF (reference sequence). Trimming removed 1 base at V and 5 bases at J, with 13 bases between. The CDR3 coding sequence is TGTGCCACCAGCAGAGCCATACGGTCGATAGATACGCAGTATTTT. It yields the protein CATSRAIRSIDTQYF.

The rearrangement uses TRBV9 and TRBJ2-5; 9 bases are a match to TRBD1. Losses at the gene ends were 0 bases for V and 1 base for J; bases not matched to a gene: 10. Germline loops: CDR1 SGDLS, CDR2 YYNGEE. This CDR3 contains 18 residues. The CDR3 loop is CASSVGGENRGLQETQYF. The CDR3 nucleotides read TGTGCCAGCAGCGTAGGAGGAGAAAACAGGGGGCTCCAAGAGACCCAGTACTTC.